The clone carrying this T cell receptor (beta chain) was recorded only once. Its antigen is not known. The conserved final phenylalanine or tryptophan is absent from the CDR3, which likely points to a read error. TCRdb reprocessed the reads via MiXCR and lists one record per CDR3 protein. The repertoire holds about 830,000 distinct CDR3 sequences, less than 35% seen once, with around 12% in the top ten. The data were obtained in a study of T cell repertoires in cytomegalovirus infection. Trimming removed 3 bases at V and 2 bases at J, with 17 bases between. The CDR3 is made up of 16 amino acids. Germline V gene sequence: CDR1 SGHTA, CDR2 FQGNSA.

The starting material was cultured CD8+ T cells from PBMCs, obtained from culture after CMV antigen stimulation. The V gene is TRBV7-2, the J gene TRBJ2-7; tentatively, D is TRBD2 (6 bases). The sequence came from a human donor in good health (CMV status not recorded). Some clones in this sample may be carry-over from other donors' samples. Written as DNA, the CDR3 is TGTGCCAGCAGCTTGGCGAAGCTCCGGGAGCCCTACGAGCAGTACGAC. Its translation: CASSLAKLREPYEQYD.